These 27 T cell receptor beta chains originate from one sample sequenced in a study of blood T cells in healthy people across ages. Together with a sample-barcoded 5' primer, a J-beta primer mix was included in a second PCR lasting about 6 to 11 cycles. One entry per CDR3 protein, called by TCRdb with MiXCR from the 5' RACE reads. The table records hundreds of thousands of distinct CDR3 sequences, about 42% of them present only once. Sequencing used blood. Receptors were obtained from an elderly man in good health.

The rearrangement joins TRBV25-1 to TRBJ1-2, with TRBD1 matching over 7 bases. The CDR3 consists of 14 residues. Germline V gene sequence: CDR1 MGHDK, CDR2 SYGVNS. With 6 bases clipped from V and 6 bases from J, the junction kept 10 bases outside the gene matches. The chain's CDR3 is CASRSGEDRHGYTF. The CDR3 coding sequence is TGTGCCAGCAGATCTGGGGAGGACAGGCATGGCTACACCTTC.

CDR3 bases: TGCAGTGCCGCTCCCTGGGCAGCCGGGGAGCTGTTTTTT. The encoded protein is CSAAPWAAGELFF. V is TRBV20-1 and J is TRBJ2-2; D remains ambiguous. V lost 6 bases and J 6 bases, leaving 14 bases between the germline ends. CDR1 is DFQATT and CDR2 is SNEGSKA in the germline V gene (reference sequence). This CDR3 comprises 13 residues.

The CDR3 nucleotides are TGTGCCAGCAGTGACGGGACAGTCCTCTACGAGCAGTACTTC. Amino acid sequence: CASSDGTVLYEQYF. This rearrangement joins TRBV6-6 to TRBJ2-7; 7 nucleotides match TRBD1. Germline values: CDR1 MNHNY, CDR2 SVGAGI (reference sequence). J was trimmed by 3 bases and V by 5 bases; bases with no gene match: 7. The CDR3 is made up of 14 amino acids.

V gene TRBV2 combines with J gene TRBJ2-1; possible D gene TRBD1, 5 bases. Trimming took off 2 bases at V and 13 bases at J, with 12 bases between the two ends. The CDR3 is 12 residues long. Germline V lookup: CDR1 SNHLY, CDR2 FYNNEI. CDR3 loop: CASSESSGYQFF. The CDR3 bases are TGTGCCAGCAGTGAAAGTTCAGGGTATCAGTTCTTC.

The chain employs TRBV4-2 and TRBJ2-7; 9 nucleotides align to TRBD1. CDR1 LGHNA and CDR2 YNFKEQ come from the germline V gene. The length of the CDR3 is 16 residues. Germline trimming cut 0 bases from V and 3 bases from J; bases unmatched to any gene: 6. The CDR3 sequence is CASSQERGTGFYEQYF. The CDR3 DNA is TGTGCCAGCAGCCAAGAAAGGGGGACAGGGTTCTACGAGCAGTACTTC.

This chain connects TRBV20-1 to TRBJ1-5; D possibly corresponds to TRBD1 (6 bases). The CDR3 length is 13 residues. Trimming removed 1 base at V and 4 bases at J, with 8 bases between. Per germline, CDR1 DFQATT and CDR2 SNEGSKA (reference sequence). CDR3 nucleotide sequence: TGCAGTGCTAGAGCACAGGGAAATCAGCCCCAGCATTTT. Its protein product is CSARAQGNQPQHF.

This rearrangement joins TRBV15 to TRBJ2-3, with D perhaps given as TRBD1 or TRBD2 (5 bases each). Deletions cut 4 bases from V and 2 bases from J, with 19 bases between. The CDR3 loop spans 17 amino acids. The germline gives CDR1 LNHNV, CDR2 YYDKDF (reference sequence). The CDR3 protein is CATSKGTVNQFTDTQYF. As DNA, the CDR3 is TGTGCCACCAGCAAAGGGACGGTCAACCAATTCACAGATACGCAGTATTTT.

The CDR3 nucleotides are TGTGCCAGCAGCGCATTTAGCGGCTTTAGCTCCTACAATGAGCAGTTCTTC. Its protein product is CASSAFSGFSSYNEQFF. This chain joins TRBV9 and TRBJ2-1; possibly TRBD2 for D (6 bases). The CDR3 extends over 17 amino acids. CDR1 and CDR2 (germline): SGDLS, YYNGEE. The V end lost 3 bases, the J end lost 0 bases, and 16 bases lay between the germline ends.

The CDR3 loop reads CASSLASSGIYNEQYF. The DNA of the CDR3 is TGTGCCAGCAGCTTAGCAAGTAGCGGGATATACAATGAGCAGTACTTC. V gene TRBV11-2 combines with J gene TRBJ2-5; 8 bases are a match to TRBD2. The germline CDR1 and CDR2 sequences are SGHAT and FQNNGV. The CDR3 runs 16 residues. V gave up 1 base and J gave up 11 bases; unmatched junction bases: 15.

The CDR3 region is CASRDQTGRPETQYF. Written as DNA, the CDR3 is TGTGCCAGCAGGGATCAGACAGGGCGTCCGGAGACCCAGTACTTC. The J gene is TRBJ2-5, the V gene TRBV6-1, with TRBD1 matching 7 bases. Germline CDR1 reads MNHNS; CDR2 reads SASEGT. The CDR3 sequence is 15 residues long. The V segment lost 6 bases and the J segment 5 bases; nucleotides outside the gene matches: 12.

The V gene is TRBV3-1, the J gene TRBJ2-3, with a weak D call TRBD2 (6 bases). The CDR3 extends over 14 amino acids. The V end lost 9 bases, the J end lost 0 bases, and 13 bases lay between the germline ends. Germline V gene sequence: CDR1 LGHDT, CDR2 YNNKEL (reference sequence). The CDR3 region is CASRRGSSTDTQYF. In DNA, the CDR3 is TGTGCCAGTCGCCGGGGGAGTAGCACAGATACGCAGTATTTT.

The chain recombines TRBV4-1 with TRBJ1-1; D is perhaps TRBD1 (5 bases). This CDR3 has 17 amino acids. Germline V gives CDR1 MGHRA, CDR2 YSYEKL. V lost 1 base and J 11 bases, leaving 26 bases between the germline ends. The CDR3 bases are TGCGCCAGCAGCCAAGTGGGACGTGGGACCGCGACCTTAGTCGCTTTCTTT. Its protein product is CASSQVGRGTATLVAFF.

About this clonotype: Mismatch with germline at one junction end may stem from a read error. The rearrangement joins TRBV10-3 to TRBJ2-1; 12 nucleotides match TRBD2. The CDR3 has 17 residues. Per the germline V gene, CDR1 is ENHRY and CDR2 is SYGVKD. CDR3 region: CAIGESSGRAKNGEQFF. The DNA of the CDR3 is TGTGCCATCGGTGAGTCTAGCGGGAGGGCCAAAAACGGTGAGCAGTTCTTC.

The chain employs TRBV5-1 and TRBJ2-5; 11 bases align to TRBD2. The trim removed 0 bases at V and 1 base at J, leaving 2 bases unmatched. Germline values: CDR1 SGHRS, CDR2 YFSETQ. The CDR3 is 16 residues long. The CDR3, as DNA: TGCGCCAGCAGCTTGGGGGGGACTAGCGGCCAAGAGACCCAGTACTTC. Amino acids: CASSLGGTSGQETQYF.

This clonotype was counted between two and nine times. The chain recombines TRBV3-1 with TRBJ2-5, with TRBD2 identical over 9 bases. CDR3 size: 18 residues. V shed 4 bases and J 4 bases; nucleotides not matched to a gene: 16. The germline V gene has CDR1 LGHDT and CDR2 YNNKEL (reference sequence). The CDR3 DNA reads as TGTGCCAGCAGCCTGCTAGGGACAGCGGGAGGCGGATCAGAGACCCAGTACTTC. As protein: CASSLLGTAGGGSETQYF.

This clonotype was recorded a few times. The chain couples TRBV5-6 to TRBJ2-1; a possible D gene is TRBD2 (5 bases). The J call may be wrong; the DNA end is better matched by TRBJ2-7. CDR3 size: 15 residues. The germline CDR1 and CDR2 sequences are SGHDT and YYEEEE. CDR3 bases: TGTGCCAGCAGCTTGGCACGAGCGGTTTACAATGAGCAGTACTTC. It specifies CASSLARAVYNEQYF.

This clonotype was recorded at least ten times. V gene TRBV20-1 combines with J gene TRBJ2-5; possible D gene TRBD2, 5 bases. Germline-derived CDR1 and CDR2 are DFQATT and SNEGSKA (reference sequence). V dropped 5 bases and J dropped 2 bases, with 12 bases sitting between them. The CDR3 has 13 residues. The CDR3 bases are TGCAGTGCTGGAAGAGAGGGTCAAGAGACCCAGTACTTC. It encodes CSAGREGQETQYF.

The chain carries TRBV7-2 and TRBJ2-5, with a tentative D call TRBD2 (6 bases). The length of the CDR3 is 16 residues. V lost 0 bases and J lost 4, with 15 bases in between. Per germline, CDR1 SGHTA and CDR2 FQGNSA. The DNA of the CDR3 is TGTGCCAGCAGCTTAGCGCAGCCGGAGGGGTCAGAGACCCAGTACTTC. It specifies CASSLAQPEGSETQYF.

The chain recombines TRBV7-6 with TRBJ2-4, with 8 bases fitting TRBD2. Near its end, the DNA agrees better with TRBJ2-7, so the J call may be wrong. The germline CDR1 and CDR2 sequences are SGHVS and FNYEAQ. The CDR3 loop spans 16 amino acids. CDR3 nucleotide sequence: TGTGCCAGCACCCCTGGCCTACCGGGAGGGCTCGACGAGCAGTACTTC. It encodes CASTPGLPGGLDEQYF.

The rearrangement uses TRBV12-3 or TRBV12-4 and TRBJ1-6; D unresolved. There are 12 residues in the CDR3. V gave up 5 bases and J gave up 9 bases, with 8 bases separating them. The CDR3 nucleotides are TGTGCCAGCAGTGCCGGGAGTTCACCCCTCCACTTT. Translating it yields CASSAGSSPLHF.

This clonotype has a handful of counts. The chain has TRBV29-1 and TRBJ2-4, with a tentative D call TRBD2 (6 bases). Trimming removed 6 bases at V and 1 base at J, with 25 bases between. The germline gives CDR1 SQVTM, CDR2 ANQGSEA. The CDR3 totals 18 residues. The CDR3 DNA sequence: TGCAGCGTCCGGAACAACCAGATAGCCGGGGGTGCCAAAAACATTCAGTACTTC. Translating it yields CSVRNNQIAGGAKNIQYF.

CDR3 bases: TGTGCCAGCAGTTTATTCCCACAGGGGAACTATGGCTACACCTTC. Residues: CASSLFPQGNYGYTF. This chain joins TRBV27 and TRBJ1-2; TRBD1 aligns across 7 bases. The CDR3 contains 15 residues. J lost 2 bases, V lost 1 base, and 4 bases had no gene match. Germline CDR1 and CDR2: MNHEY and SMNVEV (reference sequence).

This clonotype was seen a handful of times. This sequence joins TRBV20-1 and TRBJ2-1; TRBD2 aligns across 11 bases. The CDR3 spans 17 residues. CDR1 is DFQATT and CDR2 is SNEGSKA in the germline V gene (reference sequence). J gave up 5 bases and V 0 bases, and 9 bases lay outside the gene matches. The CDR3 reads CSARDPGLAVPHNEQFF. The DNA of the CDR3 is TGCAGTGCTAGAGATCCGGGACTAGCGGTCCCCCACAATGAGCAGTTCTTC.

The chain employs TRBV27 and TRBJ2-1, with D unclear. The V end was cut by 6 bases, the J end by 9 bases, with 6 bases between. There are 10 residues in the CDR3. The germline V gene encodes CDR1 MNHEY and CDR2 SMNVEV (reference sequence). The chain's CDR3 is CASSEPEQFF. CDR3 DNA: TGTGCCAGCAGCGAACCTGAGCAGTTCTTC.

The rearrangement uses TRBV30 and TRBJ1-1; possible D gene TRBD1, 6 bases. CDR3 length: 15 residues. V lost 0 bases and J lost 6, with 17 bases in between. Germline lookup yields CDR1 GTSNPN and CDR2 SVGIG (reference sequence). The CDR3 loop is CAWSVKGGLVSEAFF. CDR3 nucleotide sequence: TGTGCCTGGAGTGTAAAGGGGGGTCTTGTGTCTGAAGCTTTCTTT.

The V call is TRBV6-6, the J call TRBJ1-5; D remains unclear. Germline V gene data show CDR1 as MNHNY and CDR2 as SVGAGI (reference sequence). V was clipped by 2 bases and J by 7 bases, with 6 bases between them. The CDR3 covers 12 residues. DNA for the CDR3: TGTGCCAGCAGTTACGAAAGGCAGCCCCAGCATTTT. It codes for CASSYERQPQHF.

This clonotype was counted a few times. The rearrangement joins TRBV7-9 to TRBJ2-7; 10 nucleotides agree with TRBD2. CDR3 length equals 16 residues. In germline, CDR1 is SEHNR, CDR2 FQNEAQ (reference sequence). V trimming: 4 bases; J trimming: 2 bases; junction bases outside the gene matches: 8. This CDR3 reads CASSSPSGLATYEQYF. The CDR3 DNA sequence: TGTGCCAGCAGCTCCCCTTCGGGACTAGCGACCTACGAGCAGTACTTC.